This T cell receptor (beta chain) was sequenced during a study of blood T cell repertoires in COVID-19. Background on the study: Whether acute or convalescent, the COVID-19 samples came from the United States, Italy and Spain.

Profiled with immunoSEQ multiplex PCR; TCRdb holds only in-frame clones, not every one. The sample records over 150,000 clones, 60% to 80% being singletons. Adults between about 18 and 89 years of age took part from 24 US areas. Participant-given clinical history determined each cohort assignment. Recovered status in Cohort 3 required two negative PCRs, clearance, or symptom resolution. CDR1 SGDLS and CDR2 YYNGEE come from the germline V gene. Trimming removed 0 bases from V and 6 bases from J, with 13 bases in between. The CDR3 consists of 14 residues. The sequence came from a woman between 45 and 65 years old who had recovered from COVID-19. The rearrangement links TRBV9 to TRBJ2-7, with D maybe TRBD2 (7 bases). The sample comprised PBMCs or T cells enriched from blood (not recorded which). In DNA, the CDR3 is TGTGCCAGCAGCGTAGCTGGGGGGGCCGGCGAGCAGTACTTC. Translating it yields CASSVAGGAGEQYF.